This T cell receptor (beta chain) appears in the sequencing data of a study of CD8+ T cells in alopecia areata. Whole-study context: Severity of treated patients was scored by affected scalp percentage. Broader study findings: While patients received tofacitinib, many expanded lesional clones remained present in scalp and blood. Normal skin contains resident alphabeta T cells, and these are also sequenced in scalp samples. Tofacitinib delivered significant drops in scalp clonality and in expanded CD8+ clones among the top 100.

The CDR3 has 14 residues. Germline CDR1 is SGHTA and CDR2 is FQGNSA. V shed 5 bases, J shed 3 bases, and the junction held 6 bases outside the gene matches. Treatment indicated: oral pan-JAK inhibitor, 5-10 mg twice daily. cDNA prepared by RNA extraction and subsequent reverse transcription served as the template for sequencing. Sequencing used immunoSEQ multiplex PCR; TCRdb keeps in-frame clones, though not all of them. Of fewer than 350,000 clones in the sample, roughly 60% are singletons; the top ten hold around 1.8%. A note on this clone: Its antigen is still unknown.

This chain connects TRBV7-2 to TRBJ2-5; TRBD2 agrees at 7 bases. This TCR was recovered from a human donor with alopecia areata. This specimen was CD4+ T cells sorted from blood, taken at week 24, from a patient treated with tofacitinib. DNA for the CDR3: TGTGCCAGCAGCCCGCCCGGGACTAAAGAGACCCAGTACTTC. Its protein product is CASSPPGTKETQYF.